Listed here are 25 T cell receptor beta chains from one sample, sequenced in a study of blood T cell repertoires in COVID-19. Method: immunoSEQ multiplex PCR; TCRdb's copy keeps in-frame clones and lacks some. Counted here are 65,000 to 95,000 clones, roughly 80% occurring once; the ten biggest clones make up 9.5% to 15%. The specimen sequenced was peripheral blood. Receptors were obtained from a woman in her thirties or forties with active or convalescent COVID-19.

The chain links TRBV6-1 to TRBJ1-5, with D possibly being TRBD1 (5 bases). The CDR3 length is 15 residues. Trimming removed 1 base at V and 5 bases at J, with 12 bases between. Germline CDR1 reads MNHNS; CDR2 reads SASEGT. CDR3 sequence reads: CASSEGGRVHQPQHF. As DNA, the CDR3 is TGTGCCAGCAGTGAAGGAGGCAGGGTTCATCAGCCCCAGCATTTT.

Here the CDR3 reads CASSLIQGYNTEAFF. CDR3 DNA: TGTGCCAGCAGCTTAATCCAGGGGTACAACACTGAAGCTTTCTTT. The chain uses TRBV11-1 and TRBJ1-1; tentative D call: TRBD1 (6 bases). Germline values: CDR1 SGHAT, CDR2 FQDESV (reference sequence). The germline V and J ends were trimmed by 2 bases and 2 bases, with 12 bases remaining between them. The CDR3 length is 15 residues. The full variable domain, rest sourced from reference TRBV11-1 and TRBJ1-1, is EAEVAQSPRYKITEKSQAVAFWCDPISGHATLYWYRQILGQGPELLVQFQDESVVDDSQLPKDRFSAERLKGVDSTLKIQPAELGDSAMYLCASSLIQGYNTEAFFGQGTRLTVV.

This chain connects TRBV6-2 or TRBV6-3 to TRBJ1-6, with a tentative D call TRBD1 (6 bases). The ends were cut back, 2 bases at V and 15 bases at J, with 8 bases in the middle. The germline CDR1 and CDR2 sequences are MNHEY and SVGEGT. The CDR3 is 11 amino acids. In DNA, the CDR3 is TGTGCCAGCAGTTACCGGACAGTCCTCCACTTT. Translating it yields CASSYRTVLHF.

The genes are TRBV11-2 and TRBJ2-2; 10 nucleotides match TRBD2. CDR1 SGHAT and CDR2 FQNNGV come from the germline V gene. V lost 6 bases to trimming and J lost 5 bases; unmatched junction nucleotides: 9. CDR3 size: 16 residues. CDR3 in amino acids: CASSPLAGVLTGELFF. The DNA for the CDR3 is TGTGCCAGCAGTCCTCTAGCGGGAGTTTTGACCGGGGAGCTGTTTTTT.

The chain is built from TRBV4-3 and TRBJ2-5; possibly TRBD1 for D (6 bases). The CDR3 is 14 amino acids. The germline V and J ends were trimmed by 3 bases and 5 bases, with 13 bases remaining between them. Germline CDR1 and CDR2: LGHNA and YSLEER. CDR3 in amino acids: CASSHAVRGETQYF. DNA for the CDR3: TGCGCCAGCAGCCACGCCGTGAGGGGGGAGACCCAGTACTTC.

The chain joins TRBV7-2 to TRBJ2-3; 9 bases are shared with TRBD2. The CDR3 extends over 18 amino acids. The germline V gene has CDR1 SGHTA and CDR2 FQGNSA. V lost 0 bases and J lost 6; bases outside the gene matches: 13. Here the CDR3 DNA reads TGTGCCAGCAGCTTAGCGGCGTGGTCTAGCGGGGTTACGGATACGCAGTATTTT. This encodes CASSLAAWSSGVTDTQYF.

CDR3 residues: CAWQDSLETQYF. The CDR3, as DNA: TGTGCCTGGCAAGACAGTTTAGAGACCCAGTACTTC. V and J are TRBV30 and TRBJ2-5; D might be TRBD1 (5 bases). Trimming removed 5 bases from V and 4 bases from J, with 11 bases in between. CDR3 length: 12 amino acids. The germline V gene has CDR1 GTSNPN and CDR2 SVGIG (reference sequence).

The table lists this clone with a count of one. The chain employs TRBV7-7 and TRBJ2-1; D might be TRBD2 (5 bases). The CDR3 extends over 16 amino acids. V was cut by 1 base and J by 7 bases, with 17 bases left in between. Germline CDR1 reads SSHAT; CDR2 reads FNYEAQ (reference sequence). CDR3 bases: TGTGCCAGCAGCTTAGTCGCTCTCGAGGGTAGGAATGAGCAGTTCTTC. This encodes CASSLVALEGRNEQFF.

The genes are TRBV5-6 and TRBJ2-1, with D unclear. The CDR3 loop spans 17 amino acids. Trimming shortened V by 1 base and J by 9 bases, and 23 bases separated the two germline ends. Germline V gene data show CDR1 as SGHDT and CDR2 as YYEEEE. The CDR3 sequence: CASSLFLGPTTIGEQFF. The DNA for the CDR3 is TGTGCCAGCAGCTTGTTCCTGGGCCCTACAACAATCGGTGAGCAGTTCTTC.

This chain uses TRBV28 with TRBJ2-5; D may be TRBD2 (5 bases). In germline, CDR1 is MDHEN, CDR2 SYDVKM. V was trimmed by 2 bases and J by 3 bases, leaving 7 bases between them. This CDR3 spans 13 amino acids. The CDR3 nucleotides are TGTGCCAGCAGTTTACACGGGGAAGAGACCCAGTACTTC. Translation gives CASSLHGEETQYF.

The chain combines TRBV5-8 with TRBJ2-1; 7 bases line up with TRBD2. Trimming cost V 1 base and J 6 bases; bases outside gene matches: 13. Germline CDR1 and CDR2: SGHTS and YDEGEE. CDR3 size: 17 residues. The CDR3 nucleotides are TGTGCCAGCAGCTTGTGGGGGAACGGACTAGACGTCAATGAGCAGTTCTTC. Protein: CASSLWGNGLDVNEQFF. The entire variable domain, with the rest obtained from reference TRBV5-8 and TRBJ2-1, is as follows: EAGVTQSPTHLIKTRGQQATLRCSPISGHTSVYWYQQALGLGLQFLLWYDEGEERNRGNFPPRFSGRQFPNYSSELNVNALELEDSALYLCASSLWGNGLDVNEQFFGPGTRLTVL.

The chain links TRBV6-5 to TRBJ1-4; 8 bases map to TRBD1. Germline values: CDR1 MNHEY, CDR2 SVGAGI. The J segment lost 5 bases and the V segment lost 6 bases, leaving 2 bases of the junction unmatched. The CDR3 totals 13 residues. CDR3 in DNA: TGTGCCAGCAGGACAGGGGCCAATGAAAAACTGTTTTTT. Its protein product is CASRTGANEKLFF.

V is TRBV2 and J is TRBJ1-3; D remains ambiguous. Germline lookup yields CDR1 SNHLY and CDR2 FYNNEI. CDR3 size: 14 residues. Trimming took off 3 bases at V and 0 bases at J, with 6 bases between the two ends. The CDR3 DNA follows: TGTGCCAGCAGTGACACAGCCTCTGGAAACACCATATATTTT. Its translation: CASSDTASGNTIYF.

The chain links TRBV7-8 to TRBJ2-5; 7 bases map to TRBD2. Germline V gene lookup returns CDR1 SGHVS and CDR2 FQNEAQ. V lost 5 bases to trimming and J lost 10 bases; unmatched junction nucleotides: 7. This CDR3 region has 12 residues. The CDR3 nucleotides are TGTGCCAGCAGCCCAGCCCGGGAGGACCAGTACTTC. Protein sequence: CASSPAREDQYF.

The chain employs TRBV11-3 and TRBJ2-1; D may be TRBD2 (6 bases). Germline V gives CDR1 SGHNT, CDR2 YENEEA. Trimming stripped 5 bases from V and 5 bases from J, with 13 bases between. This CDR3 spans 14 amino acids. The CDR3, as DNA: TGTGCCAGCAGCCTGGGACTCATGAACAATGAGCAGTTCTTC. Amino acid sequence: CASSLGLMNNEQFF.

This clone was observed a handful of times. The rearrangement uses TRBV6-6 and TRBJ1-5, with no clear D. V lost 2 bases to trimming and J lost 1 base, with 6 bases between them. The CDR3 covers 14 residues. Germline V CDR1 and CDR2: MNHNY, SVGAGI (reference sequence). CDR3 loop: CASSYGESNQPQHF. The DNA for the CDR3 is TGTGCCAGCAGTTACGGGGAGAGCAATCAGCCCCAGCATTTT.

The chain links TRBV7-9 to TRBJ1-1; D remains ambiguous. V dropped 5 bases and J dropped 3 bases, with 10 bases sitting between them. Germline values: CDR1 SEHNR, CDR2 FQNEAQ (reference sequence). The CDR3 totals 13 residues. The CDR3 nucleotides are TGTGCCAGCAGCCGCGAGAGGGACACTGAAGCTTTCTTT. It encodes CASSRERDTEAFF.

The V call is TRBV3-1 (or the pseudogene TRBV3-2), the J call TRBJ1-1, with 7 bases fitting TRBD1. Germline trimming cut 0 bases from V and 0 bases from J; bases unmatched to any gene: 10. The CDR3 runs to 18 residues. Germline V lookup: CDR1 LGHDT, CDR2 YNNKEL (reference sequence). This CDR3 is CASSQEGMRGLMNTEAFF. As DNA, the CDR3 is TGTGCCAGCAGCCAAGAAGGTATGAGGGGGCTAATGAACACTGAAGCTTTCTTT.

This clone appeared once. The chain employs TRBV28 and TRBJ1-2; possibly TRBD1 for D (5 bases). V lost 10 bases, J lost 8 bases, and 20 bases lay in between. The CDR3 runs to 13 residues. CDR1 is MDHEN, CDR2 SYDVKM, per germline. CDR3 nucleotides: TGTGCCATTGGGGGGAGTGCGTGGGGCGGCTACACCTTC. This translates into CAIGGSAWGGYTF.

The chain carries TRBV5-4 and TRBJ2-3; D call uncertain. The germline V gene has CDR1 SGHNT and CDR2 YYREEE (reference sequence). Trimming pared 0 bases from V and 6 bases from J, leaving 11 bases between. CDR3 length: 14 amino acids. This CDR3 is CASSLVVRPDTQYF. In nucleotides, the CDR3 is TGTGCCAGCAGCTTGGTTGTCCGTCCCGATACGCAGTATTTT.

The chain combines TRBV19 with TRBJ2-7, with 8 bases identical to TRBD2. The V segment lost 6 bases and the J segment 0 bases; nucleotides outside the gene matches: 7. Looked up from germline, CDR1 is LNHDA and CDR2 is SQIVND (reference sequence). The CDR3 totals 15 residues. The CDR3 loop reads CASSPSGLGSYEQYF. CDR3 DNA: TGTGCCAGTAGCCCTAGCGGGCTTGGCTCCTACGAGCAGTACTTC.

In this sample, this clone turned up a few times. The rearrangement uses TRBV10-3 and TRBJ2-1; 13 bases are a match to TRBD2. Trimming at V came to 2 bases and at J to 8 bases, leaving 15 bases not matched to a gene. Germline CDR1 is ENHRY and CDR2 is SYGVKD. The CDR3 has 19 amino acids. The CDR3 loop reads CAISEHFPGLAGRLDEQFF. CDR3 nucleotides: TGTGCCATCAGTGAGCACTTCCCGGGACTAGCGGGACGGTTGGATGAGCAGTTCTTC.

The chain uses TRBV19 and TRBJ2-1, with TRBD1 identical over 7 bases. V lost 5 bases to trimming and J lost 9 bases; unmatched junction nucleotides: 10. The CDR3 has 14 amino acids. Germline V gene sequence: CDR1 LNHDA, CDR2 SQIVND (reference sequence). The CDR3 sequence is CASSGDRVGGEQFF. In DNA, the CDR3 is TGTGCCAGTAGTGGCGACAGGGTTGGCGGTGAGCAGTTCTTC.

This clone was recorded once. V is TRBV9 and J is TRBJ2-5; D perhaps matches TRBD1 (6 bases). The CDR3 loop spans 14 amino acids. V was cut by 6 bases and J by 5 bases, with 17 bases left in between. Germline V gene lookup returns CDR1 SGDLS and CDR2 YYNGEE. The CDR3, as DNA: TGTGCCAGCAATACAGCAGGGGTATGGGAGACCCAGTACTTC. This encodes CASNTAGVWETQYF.

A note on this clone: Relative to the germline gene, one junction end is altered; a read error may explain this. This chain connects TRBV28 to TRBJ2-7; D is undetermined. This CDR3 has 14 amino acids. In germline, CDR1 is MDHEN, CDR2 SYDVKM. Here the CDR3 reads CAGSLAQPSVEQYF. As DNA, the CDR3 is TGTGCCGGCAGTTTGGCACAGCCTTCCGTCGAGCAGTACTTC. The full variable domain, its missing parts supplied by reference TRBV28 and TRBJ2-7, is DVKVTQSSRYLVKRTGEKVFLECVQDMDHENMFWYRQDPGLGLRLIYFSYDVKMKEKGDIPEGYSVSREKKERFSLILESASTNQTSMYLCAGSLAQPSVEQYFGPGTRLTVT.